The sequence of this T cell receptor (beta chain) was determined in a study of T-cell memory formation after mild COVID-19. Study as a whole: Clusters of TCRs were largely donor specific.

Study-level findings and limits: A balance of CD4 and CD8 characterized clones contracting day 15 to 85, whereas later expanders leaned CD4+. The finding that pre-infection memory included some responding clones suggested that cross-reactive memory joined.

As to this clonotype: The target antigen is unknown.

5'RACE primed at constant segments yielded TCR alpha and TCR beta cDNA libraries bearing sample barcodes and UMIs. TCRdb passed the 5' RACE reads through MiXCR, listing each CDR3 protein once. The table shows fewer than 200,000 distinct CDR3 sequences, with over 20% occurring only once. The CDR3 has 14 amino acids. Germline lookup yields CDR1 SGDLS and CDR2 YYNGEE. The V gene lost 1 base and the J gene lost 0 bases, with 6 bases spanning the gap. This clonotype was sampled from an adult woman who had mild COVID-19 (a few samples of this study predate the infection). Cell type and time point are not known. Specimen: PBMCs or a T cell subset sorted from them (not recorded which). The rearrangement joins TRBV9 to TRBJ2-3; D gene ambiguous. CDR3 protein: CASSVRQSTDTQYF. In DNA, the CDR3 is TGTGCCAGCAGCGTACGGCAGAGCACAGATACGCAGTATTTT.